A single sample gave rise to the 25 T cell receptor beta chains below, sequenced in a study of Ad26.COV2.S vaccination and SARS-CoV-2 variants (dated by TCRdb to the early 2020s). The time point tag for this specimen amounts to: individuals recovered from natural SARS-CoV-2 infection. The library was obtained by the immunoSEQ multiplex PCR assay. What TCRdb holds here is the immuneACCESS table cut down to in-frame rearrangements. Part of the clones is not present; checked against another copy, under half of the missing clones reflect an unresolved V gene, and the others are unexplained. This sample holds 180,000 or so clones; roughly nine tenths were observed only once. The ten largest make up about 5.5% of the sample. The source was peripheral blood, collected after recovery from COVID-19. Receptors were obtained from a human donor who had recovered from COVID-19.

The rearrangement joins TRBV15 to TRBJ1-1; D gene unclear. The CDR3 sequence is 13 residues long. In germline, CDR1 is LNHNV, CDR2 YYDKDF (reference sequence). Trimming pared 0 bases from V and 3 bases from J, leaving 5 bases between. The CDR3 region is CATSREGHTEAFF. The CDR3 region has the DNA TGTGCCACCAGCAGAGAAGGGCACACTGAAGCTTTCTTT. The whole variable domain, filled in from reference TRBV15 and TRBJ1-1, reads DAMVIQNPRYQVTQFGKPVTLSCSQTLNHNVMYWYQQKSSQAPKLLFHYYDKDFNNEADTPDNFQSRRPNTSFCFLDIRSPGLGDTAMYLCATSREGHTEAFFGQGTRLTVV.

This chain links TRBV5-6 with TRBJ2-6; D is unresolved. There are 15 residues in the CDR3. Trimming cost V 4 bases and J 1 base, with 9 bases left between them. Germline CDR1 SGHDT, CDR2 YYEEEE. The CDR3 bases are TGTGCCAGCAGCAACGTGCGGTCTGGGGCCAACGTCCTGACTTTC. It specifies CASSNVRSGANVLTF.

The genes are TRBV14 and TRBJ2-6; D gene uncertain. This CDR3 comprises 14 residues. Trimming took off 1 base at V and 2 bases at J, with 3 bases between the two ends. The germline V gene has CDR1 SGHDN and CDR2 FVKESK. The CDR3 region has the DNA TGTGCCAGCAGCCAAGGGGCTGGGGCCAACGTCCTGACTTTC. It encodes CASSQGAGANVLTF.

The gene calls are TRBV19 and TRBJ2-2; TRBD2 matches at 7 bases. This CDR3 has 15 residues. V lost 1 base to trimming and J lost 4 bases; unmatched junction nucleotides: 3. Germline V gene lookup returns CDR1 LNHDA and CDR2 SQIVND (reference sequence). The CDR3 here is CASSIVSSGTGELFF. In nucleotides, the CDR3 is TGTGCCAGTAGTATAGTTTCTAGCGGCACCGGGGAGCTGTTTTTT.

The chain combines TRBV5-8 with TRBJ2-6, with D possibly TRBD1 on 6 matching bases. V was pared by 4 bases and J by 0 bases, with 14 bases between. The CDR3 contains 17 residues. The V gene's germline CDR1 is SGHTS and CDR2 YDEGEE. For the CDR3, the DNA is TGTGCCAGCAGCCGTTCGACAGGAACCTCTGGGGCCAACGTCCTGACTTTC. It encodes CASSRSTGTSGANVLTF.

The chain uses TRBV3-1 (or the pseudogene TRBV3-2) and TRBJ2-5, with 9 bases fitting TRBD2. This CDR3 has 14 residues. The V gene's germline CDR1 is LGHDT and CDR2 YNNKEL (reference sequence). V shed 2 bases, J shed 13 bases, and the junction held 11 bases outside the gene matches. The CDR3 here is CASSQSLMASGVYF. The CDR3 region has the DNA TGTGCCAGCAGCCAATCGTTGATGGCTAGCGGGGTGTACTTC.

The chain combines TRBV28 with TRBJ1-1; D is unresolved. Trimming shortened V by 5 bases and J by 8 bases, and 18 bases separated the two germline ends. The germline CDR1 and CDR2 sequences are MDHEN and SYDVKM. The CDR3 is made up of 14 amino acids. This chain's CDR3 is CASSRTGRLWEAFF. CDR3 nucleotides: TGTGCCAGCAGTCGAACCGGCAGGCTATGGGAAGCTTTCTTT.

The CDR3: CASSSGVPALNEQFF. CDR3 coding DNA: TGTGCCAGCAGCTCTGGGGTACCGGCTTTGAATGAGCAGTTCTTC. V is TRBV7-9 and J is TRBJ2-1; D remains unclear. The germline gives CDR1 SEHNR, CDR2 FQNEAQ (reference sequence). The CDR3 contains 15 residues. Trimming left V 4 bases short and J 7 bases short, with 17 bases between.

Of note for this clone: The germline gene is not matched at one end of the junction; a read error may be the cause. The genes are TRBV25-1 and TRBJ2-7; no reliable D call. Germline CDR1 MGHDK, CDR2 SYGVNS. The CDR3 runs 11 residues. CDR3 DNA sequence: TGTGCCAGCAGTGATGGGCCTCGACCTTTCTTC. Its translation: CASSDGPRPFF.

The chain links TRBV5-4 to TRBJ1-1, with D uncertain. This CDR3 is built from 14 residues. Trimming cost V 7 bases and J 1 base, with 14 bases left between them. The germline gives CDR1 SGHNT, CDR2 YYREEE (reference sequence). The CDR3 DNA sequence: TGTGCCAGCGCGGTGGCACTTGGGAACACTGAAGCTTTCTTT. Translation gives CASAVALGNTEAFF. Supplemented by reference TRBV5-4 and TRBJ1-1, the full variable domain reads ETGVTQSPTHLIKTRGQQVTLRCSSQSGHNTVSWYQQALGQGPQFIFQYYREEENGRGNFPPRFSGLQFPNYSSELNVNALELDDSALYLCASAVALGNTEAFFGQGTRLTVV.

The chain recombines TRBV10-3 with TRBJ1-1; D might be TRBD1 (5 bases). The germline gives CDR1 ENHRY, CDR2 SYGVKD. The V end was cut by 8 bases, the J end by 5 bases, with 15 bases between. The CDR3 consists of 13 residues. CDR3 coding DNA: TGTGCCATCGGGGGGGAGATTCGAACTGAAGCTTTCTTT. Its protein product is CAIGGEIRTEAFF.

The chain joins TRBV7-9 to TRBJ2-5; D may correspond to TRBD1 or TRBD2 (5 bases each). CDR3 size: 15 residues. Germline V gene lookup returns CDR1 SEHNR and CDR2 FQNEAQ (reference sequence). Trimming took off 2 bases at V and 2 bases at J, with 12 bases between the two ends. This CDR3 reads CASSLNGALQETQYF. The CDR3 nucleotides read TGTGCCAGCAGCTTAAACGGGGCTCTTCAAGAGACCCAGTACTTC.

This clone was detected only once. V usage is TRBV9 and J usage is TRBJ2-5; D might be TRBD2 (6 bases). The CDR3 contains 14 residues. Trimming pared 2 bases from V and 2 bases from J, leaving 10 bases between. Germline CDR1 is SGDLS and CDR2 is YYNGEE. The CDR3 nucleotides are TGTGCCAGCAGCGTCGGAGGGCCTCAAGAGACCCAGTACTTC. It yields the protein CASSVGGPQETQYF. The full variable domain, its missing parts supplied by reference TRBV9 and TRBJ2-5, is DSGVTQTPKHLITATGQRVTLRCSPRSGDLSVYWYQQSLDQGLQFLIQYYNGEERAKGNILERFSAQQFPDLHSELNLSSLELGDSALYFCASSVGGPQETQYFGPGTRLLVL.

The V call is TRBV7-3, the J call TRBJ2-3; D assignment may be TRBD1 or TRBD2 (5 bases each). The CDR3 is made up of 14 amino acids. Germline V CDR1 and CDR2: SGHTA, FQGTGA. V was shortened by 5 bases and J by 1 base, with 10 bases between the two germline ends. DNA for the CDR3: TGTGCCAGCAGCGAGGGGTCGGGCACAGATACGCAGTATTTT. Amino acids: CASSEGSGTDTQYF.

The chain employs TRBV7-9 and TRBJ1-1, with D perhaps TRBD1 (5 bases). V shed 7 bases and J shed 5 bases, with 14 bases lying between them. CDR1 and CDR2 (germline): SEHNR, FQNEAQ (reference sequence). The CDR3 extends over 13 amino acids. The CDR3 sequence is CASNVGVRTEAFF. The DNA of the CDR3 is TGTGCCAGCAACGTGGGGGTGCGGACTGAAGCTTTCTTT.

The V gene is TRBV5-6, the J gene TRBJ1-5; no definite D call. This CDR3 has 13 residues. Germline loops: CDR1 SGHDT, CDR2 YYEEEE. V lost 0 bases and J 8 bases, leaving 9 bases between the germline ends. CDR3 sequence (DNA): TGTGCCAGCAGCTTGGGGCATGGGGAGCCCCAGCATTTT. Amino acid sequence: CASSLGHGEPQHF.

This rearrangement joins TRBV3-1 (or the pseudogene TRBV3-2) to TRBJ2-1, with no clear D. CDR3 length equals 15 residues. V was cut by 2 bases and J by 5 bases, with 13 bases left in between. Germline CDR1 LGHDT, CDR2 YNNKEL (reference sequence). The CDR3 protein is CASSQPGRYHNEQFF. The CDR3 DNA follows: TGTGCCAGCAGCCAACCCGGAAGGTACCACAATGAGCAGTTCTTC.

This clone occurred once. V is TRBV30 and J is TRBJ1-5; D might be TRBD1 (5 bases). V lost 3 bases and J lost 7, with 19 bases in between. This CDR3 is built from 15 residues. The germline V gene encodes CDR1 GTSNPN and CDR2 SVGIG (reference sequence). The CDR3 here is CAWSTGTQGGQPQHF. The CDR3 bases are TGTGCCTGGAGCACAGGCACCCAGGGTGGGCAGCCCCAGCATTTT.

The V gene is TRBV5-1, the J gene TRBJ1-1; D gene ambiguous. The ends were cut back, 4 bases at V and 4 bases at J, with 17 bases in the middle. The germline gives CDR1 SGHRS, CDR2 YFSETQ. The CDR3 length is 15 residues. CDR3 sequence (DNA): TGCGCCAGCAGCACCACTCAGAGCGGGAGCACTGAAGCTTTCTTT. Its translation is CASSTTQSGSTEAFF.

The chain recombines TRBV3-1 (or the pseudogene TRBV3-2) with TRBJ2-7; D is possibly TRBD1 (6 bases). V was shortened by 2 bases and J by 6 bases, with 8 bases between the two germline ends. Germline V gene sequence: CDR1 LGHDT, CDR2 YNNKEL (reference sequence). The CDR3 loop spans 12 amino acids. Here the CDR3 reads CASSQRGFEQYF. The CDR3 DNA follows: TGTGCCAGCAGCCAAAGGGGGTTCGAGCAGTACTTC.

This CDR3 reads CASRGVGSEAFF. The DNA of the CDR3 is TGTGCCAGTAGGGGGGTTGGCTCTGAAGCTTTCTTT. V usage is TRBV19 and J usage is TRBJ1-1; D perhaps matches TRBD1 (5 bases). This CDR3 is 12 amino acids long. CDR1 LNHDA and CDR2 SQIVND come from the germline V gene (reference sequence). V was clipped by 6 bases and J by 6 bases, with 11 bases between them.

The chain combines TRBV9 with TRBJ2-1; 7 nucleotides line up with TRBD2. The germline V gene encodes CDR1 SGDLS and CDR2 YYNGEE. Germline trimming cut 0 bases from V and 0 bases from J; bases unmatched to any gene: 9. The CDR3 is made up of 18 amino acids. The DNA for the CDR3 is TGTGCCAGCAGCGTAGTGGCTAGCGGAGCCTTCTCCTACAATGAGCAGTTCTTC. It encodes CASSVVASGAFSYNEQFF. Drawing the rest from reference TRBV9 and TRBJ2-1, the complete variable domain is DSGVTQTPKHLITATGQRVTLRCSPRSGDLSVYWYQQSLDQGLQFLIQYYNGEERAKGNILERFSAQQFPDLHSELNLSSLELGDSALYFCASSVVASGAFSYNEQFFGPGTRLTVL.

This chain connects TRBV7-8 to TRBJ1-2; D unclear. The CDR3 totals 16 residues. The V end lost 1 base, the J end lost 3 bases, and 15 bases lay between the germline ends. CDR1 and CDR2 from the germline V gene are SGHVS and FQNEAQ. The CDR3 DNA follows: TGTGCCAGCAGCTTAGTAAGGCGACCGGCCTACTATGGCTACACCTTC. Translating gives CASSLVRRPAYYGYTF.

This clone was recorded only once. The chain combines TRBV27 with TRBJ2-1; D ambiguous. Trimming stripped 1 base from V and 8 bases from J, with 12 bases between. The germline CDR1 and CDR2 sequences are MNHEY and SMNVEV (reference sequence). This CDR3 is built from 14 residues. In nucleotides, the CDR3 is TGTGCCAGCAGTTTATTCGGCCGGTGGGATGAGCAGTTCTTC. Residues: CASSLFGRWDEQFF.

The V gene is TRBV5-4, the J gene TRBJ2-3; D gene ambiguous. The CDR3 has 14 amino acids. V was shortened by 0 bases and J by 5 bases, with 10 bases between the two germline ends. Per the germline V gene, CDR1 is SGHNT and CDR2 is YYREEE (reference sequence). CDR3 region: CASSLEQWGDTQYF. In DNA form, the CDR3 reads TGTGCCAGCAGCTTGGAACAGTGGGGAGATACGCAGTATTTT.